A single TCR beta chain is shown here with its context. This sample was included in a study of cytomegalovirus exposure and HLA in healthy donors. PCR was performed using 60 Vbeta and 13 Jbeta primers. Data came from immunoSEQ multiplex PCR; TCRdb stores just in-frame clones and leaves some out. Of some 130,000 clones in the sample, about 80% were seen once. Per germline, CDR1 SGDLS and CDR2 YYNGEE. After removal of 6 bases from V and 8 bases from J, the junction contained 7 bases not matched to a gene. CDR3 length equals 12 residues. The sample taken for sequencing was PBMCs. The V gene is TRBV9, the J gene TRBJ1-2, with 7 bases that match TRBD1. The TCR sequence derives from a man younger than 40 in good health and CMV-seronegative. The CDR3 DNA reads as TGTGCCAGCACCAGGGGGGCGCACGGCTACACCTTC. Amino acids: CASTRGAHGYTF.